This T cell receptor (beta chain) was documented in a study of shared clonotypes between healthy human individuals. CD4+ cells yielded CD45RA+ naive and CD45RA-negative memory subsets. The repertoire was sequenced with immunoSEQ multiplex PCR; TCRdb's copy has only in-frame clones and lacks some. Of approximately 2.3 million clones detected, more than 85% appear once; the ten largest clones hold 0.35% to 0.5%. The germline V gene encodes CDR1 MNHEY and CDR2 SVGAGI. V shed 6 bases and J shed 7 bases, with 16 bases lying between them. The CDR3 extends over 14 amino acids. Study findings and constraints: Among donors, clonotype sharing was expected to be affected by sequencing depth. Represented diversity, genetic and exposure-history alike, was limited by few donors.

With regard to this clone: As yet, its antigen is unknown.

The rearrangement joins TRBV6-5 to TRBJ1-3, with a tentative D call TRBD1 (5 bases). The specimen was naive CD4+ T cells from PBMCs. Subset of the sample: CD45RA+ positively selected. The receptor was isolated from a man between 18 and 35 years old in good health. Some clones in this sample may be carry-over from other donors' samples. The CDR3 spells CASSRDPVRNTIYF. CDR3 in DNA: TGTGCCAGCAGCCGGGACCCGGTTCGGAACACCATATATTTT.